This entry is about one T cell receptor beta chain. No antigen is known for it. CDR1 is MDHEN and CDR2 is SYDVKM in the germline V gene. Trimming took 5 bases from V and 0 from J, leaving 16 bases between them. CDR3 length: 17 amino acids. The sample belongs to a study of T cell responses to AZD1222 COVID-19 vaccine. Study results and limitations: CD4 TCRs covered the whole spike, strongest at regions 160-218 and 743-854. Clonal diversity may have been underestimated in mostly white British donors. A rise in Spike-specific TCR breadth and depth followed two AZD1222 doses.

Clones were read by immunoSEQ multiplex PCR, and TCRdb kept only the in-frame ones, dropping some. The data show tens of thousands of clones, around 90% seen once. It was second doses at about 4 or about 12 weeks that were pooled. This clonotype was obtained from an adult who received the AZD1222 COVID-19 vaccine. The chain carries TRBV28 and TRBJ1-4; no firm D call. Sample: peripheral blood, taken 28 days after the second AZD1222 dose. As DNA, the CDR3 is TGTGCCAGCAGTCCCCCGGTTGAGGGAGCAACTAATGAAAAACTGTTTTTT. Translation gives CASSPPVEGATNEKLFF.